This T cell receptor beta chain was captured by sequencing in a study of cytomegalovirus exposure and HLA in healthy donors. This clone was counted between two and nine times. The study ran its PCR with 60 Vbeta and 13 Jbeta primers. Profiling relied on immunoSEQ multiplex PCR, and the TCRdb table lists in-frame clones only, not all of them. The sample lists tens of thousands of clones, over 60% occurring once. Between the trimmed V and J ends, which lost 1 base and 4 bases, there was a span of 10 bases. The germline V gene encodes CDR1 LNHDA and CDR2 SQIVND (reference sequence). This CDR3 has 15 residues.

This clonotype originated in a man aged 25 to 40 in good health and CMV-seronegative. The gene calls are TRBV19 and TRBJ1-4, with a possible D match to TRBD1 (6 bases). The sequenced sample was PBMCs. In DNA form, the CDR3 reads TGTGCCAGTAGTATAGTAGGGGGATATAATGAAAAACTGTTTTTT. It translates to CASSIVGGYNEKLFF.